Given below is one TCR beta chain in context. The CDR3 runs to 15 residues. Trimming removed 2 bases from V and 3 bases from J, with 13 bases in between. In germline, CDR1 is MDHEN, CDR2 SYDVKM. Researchers sorted participants into cohorts using their self-reported clinical history. This entry comes from a study of blood T cell repertoires in COVID-19. Study details: The samples span acute and convalescent COVID-19 from the United States, Italy and Spain.

Profiling relied on immunoSEQ multiplex PCR, and the TCRdb table lists in-frame clones only, not all of them. Among about 180,000 clones, 88% were seen once, and the ten largest hold approximately 9%. This chain links TRBV28 with TRBJ1-1; D is unresolved. Material: PBMCs or T cells enriched from blood (not recorded which). The source is a woman between 18 and 29 years old who had recovered from COVID-19. Here the CDR3 reads CASSLTPDGDTEAFF. DNA of the CDR3: TGTGCCAGCAGTTTAACACCGGACGGGGACACTGAAGCTTTCTTT.